The T cell receptor beta chain under discussion was sequenced for a study of blood T cells in healthy people across ages. CDR1 and CDR2 from the germline V gene are DFQATT and SNEGSKA (reference sequence). The CDR3 consists of 16 residues. Together with a sample-barcoded 5' primer, a J-beta primer mix was included in a second PCR lasting roughly 7 to 11 cycles. TCRdb fed the 5' RACE reads into MiXCR, producing one record per CDR3 protein. The table has some 730,000 distinct CDR3 sequences, roughly 20% seen once. This clonotype was detected a few times. The junction departs from the called germline gene at one end, perhaps through a read error.

Sequencing input: blood. The clonotype was recovered from a man in his 70s in good health. The chain couples TRBV20-1 to TRBJ2-5; TRBD2 aligns across 12 bases. TRBJ2-1 explains the end of the DNA better; the J call may be wrong. The CDR3 spells CSVRAPLAGGGNEQFF. CDR3 sequence (DNA): TGCAGTGTTAGAGCCCCTCTAGCGGGAGGGGGCAATGAGCAGTTCTTC.